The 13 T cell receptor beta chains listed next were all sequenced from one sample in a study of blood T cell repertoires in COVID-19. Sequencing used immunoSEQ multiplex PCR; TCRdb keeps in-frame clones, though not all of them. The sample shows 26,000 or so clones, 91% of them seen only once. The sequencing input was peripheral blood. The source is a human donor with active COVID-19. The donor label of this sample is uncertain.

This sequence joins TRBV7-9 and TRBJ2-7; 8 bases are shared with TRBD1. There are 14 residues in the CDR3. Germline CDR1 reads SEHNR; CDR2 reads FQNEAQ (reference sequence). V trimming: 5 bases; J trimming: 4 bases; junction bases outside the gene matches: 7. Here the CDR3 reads CASSGDRRNYEQYF. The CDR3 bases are TGTGCCAGCAGCGGGGACAGGAGGAATTACGAGCAGTACTTC.

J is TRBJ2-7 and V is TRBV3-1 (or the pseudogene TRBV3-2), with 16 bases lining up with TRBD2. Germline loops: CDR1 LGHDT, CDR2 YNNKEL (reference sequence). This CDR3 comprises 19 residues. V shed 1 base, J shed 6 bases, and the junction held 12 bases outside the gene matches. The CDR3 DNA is TGTGCCAGCAGCCAAGTAGCCGGGACTAGCGGGAGGGGGCAAGGCGAGCAGTACTTC. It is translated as CASSQVAGTSGRGQGEQYF.

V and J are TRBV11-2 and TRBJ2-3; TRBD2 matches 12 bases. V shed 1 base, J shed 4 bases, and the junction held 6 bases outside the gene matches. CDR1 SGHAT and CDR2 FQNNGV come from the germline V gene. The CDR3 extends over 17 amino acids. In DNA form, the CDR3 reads TGTGCCAGCAGCTTAGGCCTACTAGCGGGGGGACCAGATACGCAGTATTTT. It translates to CASSLGLLAGGPDTQYF.

This CDR3 reads CASSPGTAYEQYF. In DNA, the CDR3 is TGTGCCAGCAGCCCCGGGACAGCCTACGAGCAGTACTTC. V usage is TRBV11-2 and J usage is TRBJ2-7; 7 bases align to TRBD1. CDR1 and CDR2 from the germline V gene are SGHAT and FQNNGV. Trimming cost V 5 bases and J 2 bases; bases outside gene matches: 3. This CDR3 region has 13 residues.

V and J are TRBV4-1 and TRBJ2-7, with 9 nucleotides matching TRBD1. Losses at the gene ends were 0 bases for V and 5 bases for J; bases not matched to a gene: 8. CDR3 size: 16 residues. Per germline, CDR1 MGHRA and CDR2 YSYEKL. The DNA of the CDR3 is TGCGCCAGCAGCCAAGAGAGGAGGGACAGGGTGAACGAGCAGTACTTC. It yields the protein CASSQERRDRVNEQYF.

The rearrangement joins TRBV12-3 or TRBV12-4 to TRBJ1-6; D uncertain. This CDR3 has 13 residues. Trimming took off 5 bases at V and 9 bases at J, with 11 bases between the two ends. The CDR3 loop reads CASSPFEGSPLHF. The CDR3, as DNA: TGTGCCAGCAGTCCTTTCGAGGGTTCACCCCTCCACTTT.

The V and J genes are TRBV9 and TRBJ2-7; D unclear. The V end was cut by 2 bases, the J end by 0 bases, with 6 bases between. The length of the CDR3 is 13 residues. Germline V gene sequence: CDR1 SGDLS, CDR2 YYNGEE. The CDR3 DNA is TGTGCCAGCAGCGTTGAGGACTCCTACGAGCAGTACTTC. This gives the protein CASSVEDSYEQYF. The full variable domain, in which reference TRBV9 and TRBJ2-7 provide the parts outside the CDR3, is DSGVTQTPKHLITATGQRVTLRCSPRSGDLSVYWYQQSLDQGLQFLIQYYNGEERAKGNILERFSAQQFPDLHSELNLSSLELGDSALYFCASSVEDSYEQYFGPGTRLTVT.

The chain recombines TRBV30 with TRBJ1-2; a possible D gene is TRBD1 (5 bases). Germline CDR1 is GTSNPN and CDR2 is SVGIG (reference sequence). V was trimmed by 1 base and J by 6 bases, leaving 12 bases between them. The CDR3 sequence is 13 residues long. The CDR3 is CAWSGNRYNGYTF. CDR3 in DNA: TGTGCCTGGAGTGGAAACAGGTATAATGGCTACACCTTC.

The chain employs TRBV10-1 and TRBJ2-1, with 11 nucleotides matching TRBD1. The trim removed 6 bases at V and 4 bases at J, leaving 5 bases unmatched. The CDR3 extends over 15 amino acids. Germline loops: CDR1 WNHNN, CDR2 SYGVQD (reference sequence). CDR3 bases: TGCGCCAGCAGCGCCGGGACAGGGGGATACAATGAGCAGTTCTTC. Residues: CASSAGTGGYNEQFF.

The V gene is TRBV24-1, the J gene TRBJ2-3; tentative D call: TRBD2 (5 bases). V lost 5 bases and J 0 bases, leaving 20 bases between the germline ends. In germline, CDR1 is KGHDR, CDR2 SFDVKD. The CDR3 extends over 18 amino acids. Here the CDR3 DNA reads TGTGCCACCAGTGGAGCGGACGCCCCATATTCTAGCACAGATACGCAGTATTTT. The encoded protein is CATSGADAPYSSTDTQYF.

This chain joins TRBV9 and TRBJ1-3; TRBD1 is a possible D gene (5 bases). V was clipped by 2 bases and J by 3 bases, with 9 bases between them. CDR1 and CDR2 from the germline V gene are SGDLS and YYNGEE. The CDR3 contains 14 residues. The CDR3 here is CASSVTESGNTIYF. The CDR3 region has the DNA TGTGCCAGCAGCGTGACAGAAAGTGGAAACACCATATATTTT.

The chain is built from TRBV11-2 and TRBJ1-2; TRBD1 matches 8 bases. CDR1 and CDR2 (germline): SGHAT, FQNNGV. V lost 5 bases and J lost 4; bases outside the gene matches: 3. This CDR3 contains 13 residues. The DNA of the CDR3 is TGTGCCAGCAGCCCAGGACAGGGCTATGGCTACACCTTC. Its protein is CASSPGQGYGYTF.

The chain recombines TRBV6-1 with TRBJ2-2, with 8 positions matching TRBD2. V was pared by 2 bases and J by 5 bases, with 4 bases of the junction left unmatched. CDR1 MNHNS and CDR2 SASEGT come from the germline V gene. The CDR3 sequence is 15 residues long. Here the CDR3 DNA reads TGTGCCAGCAGTGAAAAGGGACTAGAGACCGGGGAGCTGTTTTTT. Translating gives CASSEKGLETGELFF.